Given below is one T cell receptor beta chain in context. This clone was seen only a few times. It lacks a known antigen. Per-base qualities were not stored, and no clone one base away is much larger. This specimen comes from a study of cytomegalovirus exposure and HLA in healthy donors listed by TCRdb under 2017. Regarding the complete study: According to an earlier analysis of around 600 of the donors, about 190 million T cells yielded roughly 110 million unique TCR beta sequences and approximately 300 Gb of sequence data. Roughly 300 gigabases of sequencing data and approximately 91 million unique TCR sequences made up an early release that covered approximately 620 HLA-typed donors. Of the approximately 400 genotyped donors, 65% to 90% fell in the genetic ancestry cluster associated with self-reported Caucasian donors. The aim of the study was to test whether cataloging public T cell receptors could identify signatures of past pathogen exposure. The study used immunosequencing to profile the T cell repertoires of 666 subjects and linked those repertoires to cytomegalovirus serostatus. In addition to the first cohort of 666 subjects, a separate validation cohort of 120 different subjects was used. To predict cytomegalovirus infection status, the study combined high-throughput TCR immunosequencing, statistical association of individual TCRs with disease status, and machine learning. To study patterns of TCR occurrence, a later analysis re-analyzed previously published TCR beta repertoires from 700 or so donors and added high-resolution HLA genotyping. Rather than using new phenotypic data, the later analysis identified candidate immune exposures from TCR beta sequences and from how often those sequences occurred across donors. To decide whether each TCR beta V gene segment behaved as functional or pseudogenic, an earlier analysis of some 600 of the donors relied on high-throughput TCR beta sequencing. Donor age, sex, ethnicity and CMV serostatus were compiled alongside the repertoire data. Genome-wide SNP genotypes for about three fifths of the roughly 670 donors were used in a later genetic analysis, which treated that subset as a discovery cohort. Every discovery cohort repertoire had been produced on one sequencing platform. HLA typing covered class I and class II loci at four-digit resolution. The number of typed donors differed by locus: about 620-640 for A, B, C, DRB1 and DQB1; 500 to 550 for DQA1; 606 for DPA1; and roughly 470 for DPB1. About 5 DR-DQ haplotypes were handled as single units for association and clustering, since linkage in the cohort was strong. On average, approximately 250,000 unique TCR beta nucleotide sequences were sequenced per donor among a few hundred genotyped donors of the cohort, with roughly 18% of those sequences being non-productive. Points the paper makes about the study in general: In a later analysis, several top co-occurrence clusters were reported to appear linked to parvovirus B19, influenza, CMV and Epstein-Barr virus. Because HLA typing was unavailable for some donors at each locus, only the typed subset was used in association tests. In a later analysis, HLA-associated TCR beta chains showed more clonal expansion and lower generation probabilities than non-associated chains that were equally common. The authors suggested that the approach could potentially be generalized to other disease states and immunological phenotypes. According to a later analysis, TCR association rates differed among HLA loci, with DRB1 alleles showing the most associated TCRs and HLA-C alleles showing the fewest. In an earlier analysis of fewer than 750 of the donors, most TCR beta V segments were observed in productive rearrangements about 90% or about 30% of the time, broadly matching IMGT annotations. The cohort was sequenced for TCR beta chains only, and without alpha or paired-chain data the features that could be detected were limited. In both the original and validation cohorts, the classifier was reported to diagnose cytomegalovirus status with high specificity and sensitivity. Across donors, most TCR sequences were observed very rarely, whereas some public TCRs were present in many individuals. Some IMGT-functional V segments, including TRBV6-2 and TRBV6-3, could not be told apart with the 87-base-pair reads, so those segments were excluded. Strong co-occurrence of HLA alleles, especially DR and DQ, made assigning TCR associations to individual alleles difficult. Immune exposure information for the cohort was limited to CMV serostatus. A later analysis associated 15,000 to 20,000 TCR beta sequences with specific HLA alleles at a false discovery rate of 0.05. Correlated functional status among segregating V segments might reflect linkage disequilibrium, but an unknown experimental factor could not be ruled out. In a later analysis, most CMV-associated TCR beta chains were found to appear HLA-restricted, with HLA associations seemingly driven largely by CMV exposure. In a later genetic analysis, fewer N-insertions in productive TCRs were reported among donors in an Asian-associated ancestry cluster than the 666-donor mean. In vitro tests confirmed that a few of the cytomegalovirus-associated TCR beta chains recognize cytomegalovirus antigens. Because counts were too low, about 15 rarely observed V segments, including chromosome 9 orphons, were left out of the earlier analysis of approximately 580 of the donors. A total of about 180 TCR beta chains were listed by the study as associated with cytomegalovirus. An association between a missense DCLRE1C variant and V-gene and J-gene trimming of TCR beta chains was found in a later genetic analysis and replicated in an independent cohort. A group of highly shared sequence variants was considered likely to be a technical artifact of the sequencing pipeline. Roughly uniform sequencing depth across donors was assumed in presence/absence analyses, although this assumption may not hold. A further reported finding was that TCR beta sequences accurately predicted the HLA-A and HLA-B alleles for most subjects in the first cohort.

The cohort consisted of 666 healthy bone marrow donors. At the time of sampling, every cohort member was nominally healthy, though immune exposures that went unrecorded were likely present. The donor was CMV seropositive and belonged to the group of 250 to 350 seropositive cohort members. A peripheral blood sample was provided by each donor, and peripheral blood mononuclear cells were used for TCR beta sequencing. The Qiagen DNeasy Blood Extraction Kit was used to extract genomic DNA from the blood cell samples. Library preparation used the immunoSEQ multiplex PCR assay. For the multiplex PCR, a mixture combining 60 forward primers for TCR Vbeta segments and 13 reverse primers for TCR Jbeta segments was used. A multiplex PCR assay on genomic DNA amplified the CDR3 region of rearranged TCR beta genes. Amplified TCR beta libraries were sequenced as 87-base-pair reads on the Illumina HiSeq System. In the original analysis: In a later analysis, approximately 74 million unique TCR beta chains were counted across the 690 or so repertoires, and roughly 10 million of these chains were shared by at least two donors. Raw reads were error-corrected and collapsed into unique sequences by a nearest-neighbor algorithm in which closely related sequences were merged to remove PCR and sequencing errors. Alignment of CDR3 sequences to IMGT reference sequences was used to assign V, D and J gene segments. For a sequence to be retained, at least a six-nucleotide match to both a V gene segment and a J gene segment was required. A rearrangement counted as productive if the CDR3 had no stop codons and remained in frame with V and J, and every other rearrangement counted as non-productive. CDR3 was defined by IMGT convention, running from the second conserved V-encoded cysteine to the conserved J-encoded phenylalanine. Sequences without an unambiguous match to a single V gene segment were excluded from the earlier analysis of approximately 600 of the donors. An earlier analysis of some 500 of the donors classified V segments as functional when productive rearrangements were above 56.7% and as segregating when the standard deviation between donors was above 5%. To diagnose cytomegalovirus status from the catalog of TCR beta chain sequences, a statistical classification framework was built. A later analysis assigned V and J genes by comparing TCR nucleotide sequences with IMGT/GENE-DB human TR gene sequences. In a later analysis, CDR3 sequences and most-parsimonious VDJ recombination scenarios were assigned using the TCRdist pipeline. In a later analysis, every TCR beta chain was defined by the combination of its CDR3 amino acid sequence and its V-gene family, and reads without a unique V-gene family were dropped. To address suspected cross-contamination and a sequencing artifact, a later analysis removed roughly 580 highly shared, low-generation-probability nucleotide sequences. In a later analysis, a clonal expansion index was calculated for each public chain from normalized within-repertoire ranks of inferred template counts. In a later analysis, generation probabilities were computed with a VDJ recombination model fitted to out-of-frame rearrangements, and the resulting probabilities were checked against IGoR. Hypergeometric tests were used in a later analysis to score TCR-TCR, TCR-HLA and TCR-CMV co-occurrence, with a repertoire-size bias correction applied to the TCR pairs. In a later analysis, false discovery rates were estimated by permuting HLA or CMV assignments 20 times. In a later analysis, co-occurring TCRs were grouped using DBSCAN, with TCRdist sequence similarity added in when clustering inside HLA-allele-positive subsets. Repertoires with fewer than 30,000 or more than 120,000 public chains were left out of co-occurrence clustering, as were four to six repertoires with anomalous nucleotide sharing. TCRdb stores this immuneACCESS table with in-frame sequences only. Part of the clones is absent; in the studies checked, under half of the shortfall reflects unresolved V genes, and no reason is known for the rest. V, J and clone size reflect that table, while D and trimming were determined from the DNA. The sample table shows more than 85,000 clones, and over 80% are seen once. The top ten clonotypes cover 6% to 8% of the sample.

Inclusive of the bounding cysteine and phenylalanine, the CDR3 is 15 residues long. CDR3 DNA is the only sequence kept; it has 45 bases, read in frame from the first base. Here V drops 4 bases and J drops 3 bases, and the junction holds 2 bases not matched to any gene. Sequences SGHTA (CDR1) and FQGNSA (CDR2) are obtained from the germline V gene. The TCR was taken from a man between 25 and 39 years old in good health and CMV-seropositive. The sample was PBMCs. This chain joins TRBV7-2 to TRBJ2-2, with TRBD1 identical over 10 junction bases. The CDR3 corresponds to CASSSGQGDTGELFF. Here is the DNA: TGTGCCAGCAGCTCCGGACAGGGGGACACCGGGGAGCTGTTTTTT.